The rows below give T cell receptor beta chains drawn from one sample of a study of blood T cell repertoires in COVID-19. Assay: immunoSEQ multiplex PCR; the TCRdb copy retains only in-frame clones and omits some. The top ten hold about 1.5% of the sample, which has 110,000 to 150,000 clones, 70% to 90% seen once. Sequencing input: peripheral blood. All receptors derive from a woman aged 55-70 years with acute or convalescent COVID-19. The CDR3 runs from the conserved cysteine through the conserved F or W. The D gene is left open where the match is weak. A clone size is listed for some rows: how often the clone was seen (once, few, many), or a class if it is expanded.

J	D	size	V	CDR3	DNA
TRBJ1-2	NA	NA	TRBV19	CASGHEPLEYGYTF	TGTGCCAGTGGGCATGAACCGCTCGAGTATGGCTACACCTTC
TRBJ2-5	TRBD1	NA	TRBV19	CASRRGLQETQYF	TGTGCCAGTAGGAGGGGGCTCCAAGAGACCCAGTACTTC
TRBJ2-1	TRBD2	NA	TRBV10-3	CAISRTSGGGEQFF	TGTGCCATCAGTCGGACTAGCGGGGGTGGTGAGCAGTTCTTC
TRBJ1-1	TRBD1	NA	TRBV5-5	CASSLAGTAYLNTEAFF	TGTGCCAGCAGCTTGGCCGGGACAGCATATTTGAACACTGAAGCTTTCTTT
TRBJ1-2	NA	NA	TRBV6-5	CASSYLVSKSYGYTF	TGTGCCAGCAGTTACCTCGTATCAAAGAGTTATGGCTACACCTTC
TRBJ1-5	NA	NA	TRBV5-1	CASSLDGGSSNQPQHF	TGCGCCAGCAGCTTGGATGGGGGCTCGAGCAATCAGCCCCAGCATTTT
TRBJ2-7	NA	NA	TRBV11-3	CASSLDRGKQTGDEQYF	TGTGCCAGCAGCTTAGATCGGGGGAAACAGACGGGGGACGAGCAGTACTTC
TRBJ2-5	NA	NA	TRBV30	CAWSGGSRDAQYF	TGTGCCTGGAGTGGGGGCTCCCGAGATGCCCAGTACTTC
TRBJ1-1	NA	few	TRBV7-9	CASSDSITEAFF	TGTGCCAGCAGTGACAGTATCACTGAAGCTTTCTTT
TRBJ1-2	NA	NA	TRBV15	CATSRDQTGWYGYTF	TGTGCCACCAGCAGGGATCAGACAGGCTGGTATGGCTACACCTTC
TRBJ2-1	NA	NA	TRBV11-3	CASSHTIGGLDYNEQFF	TGTGCCAGCAGCCACACAATCGGGGGGCTCGACTACAATGAGCAGTTCTTC
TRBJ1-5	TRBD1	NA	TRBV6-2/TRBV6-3	CASSYSPDRGPNQPQHF	TGTGCCAGCAGTTACTCCCCCGACAGGGGGCCCAATCAGCCCCAGCATTTT
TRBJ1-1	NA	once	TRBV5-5	CASVRGSGSTEAFF	TGTGCCAGCGTCCGAGGGTCGGGTTCCACTGAAGCTTTCTTT
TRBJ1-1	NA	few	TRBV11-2	CASNDRGGAGNTEAFF	TGTGCCAGCAACGACCGAGGGGGGGCTGGGAACACTGAAGCTTTCTTT
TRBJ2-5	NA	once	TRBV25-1	CASSLRRERGETQYF	TGTGCCAGCAGCCTACGGCGTGAAAGGGGGGAGACCCAGTACTTC
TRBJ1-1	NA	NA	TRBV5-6	CASSWPGGWRDTEAFF	TGTGCCAGCAGCTGGCCCGGGGGGTGGAGGGACACTGAAGCTTTCTTT
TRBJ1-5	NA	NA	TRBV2	CASSETAYQPQHF	TGTGCCAGCAGTGAGACAGCATATCAGCCCCAGCATTTT
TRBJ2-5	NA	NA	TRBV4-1	CASSQTRAQRLLFQETQYF	TGCGCCAGCAGCCAAACTCGAGCACAACGATTACTATTCCAAGAGACCCAGTACTTC
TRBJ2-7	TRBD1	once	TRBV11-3	CASSLGTGGYEQYF	TGTGCCAGCAGCTTAGGGACAGGCGGCTACGAGCAGTACTTC
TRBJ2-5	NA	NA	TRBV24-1	CATSDLAGGSETQYF	TGTGCCACCAGTGATTTGGCAGGGGGGTCCGAGACCCAGTACTTC
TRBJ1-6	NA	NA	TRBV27	CASSRTPGQLYNSPLHF	TGTGCCAGCAGTCGAACCCCCGGACAGCTCTATAATTCACCCCTCCACTTT
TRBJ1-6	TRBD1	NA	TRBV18	CASSPEGQDSPLHF	TGTGCCAGCTCACCCGAAGGACAGGATTCACCCCTCCACTTT
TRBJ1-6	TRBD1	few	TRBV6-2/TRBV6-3	CASSTGQGYSPLHF	TGTGCCAGCAGTACCGGACAGGGCTATTCACCCCTCCACTTT
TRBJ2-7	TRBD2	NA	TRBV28	CASSSISSGGLYEQYF	TGTGCCAGCAGTTCTATTTCGAGCGGGGGCCTCTACGAGCAGTACTTC
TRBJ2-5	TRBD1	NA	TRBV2	CASNLDRAETQYF	TGTGCCAGCAACCTTGACAGGGCGGAGACCCAGTACTTC
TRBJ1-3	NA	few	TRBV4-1	CASSQGLASYQGSGNTIYF	TGCGCCAGCAGCCAAGGCCTAGCCTCCTATCAGGGGTCCGGAAACACCATATATTTT
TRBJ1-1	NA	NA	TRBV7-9	CASSHPMRRVEFLNTEAFF	TGTGCCAGCAGCCACCCAATGAGGCGGGTTGAATTCCTGAACACTGAAGCTTTCTTT
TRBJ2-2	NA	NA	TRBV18	CASSPRVMAGSSTGELFF	TGTGCCAGCTCACCACGGGTTATGGCAGGGTCAAGCACCGGGGAGCTGTTTTTT
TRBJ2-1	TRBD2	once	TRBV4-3	CASSQAIAGGAGNEQFF	TGCGCCAGCAGCCAAGCGATAGCGGGGGGGGCCGGGAATGAGCAGTTCTTC
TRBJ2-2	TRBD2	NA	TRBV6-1	CASSEAGSGGHTGELFF	TGTGCCAGCAGTGAAGCTGGAAGCGGGGGACACACCGGGGAGCTGTTTTTT
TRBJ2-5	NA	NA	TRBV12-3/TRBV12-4	CASSFLVQETQYF	TGTGCCAGCAGTTTTCTCGTCCAAGAGACCCAGTACTTC
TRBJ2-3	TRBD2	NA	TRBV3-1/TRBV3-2	CASSLGLAAQYF	TGTGCCAGCAGCCTGGGACTAGCGGCGCAGTATTTT
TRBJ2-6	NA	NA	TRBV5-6	CASSLGQPLWAGANVLTF	TGTGCCAGCAGCTTGGGACAGCCACTTTGGGCTGGGGCCAACGTCCTGACTTTC
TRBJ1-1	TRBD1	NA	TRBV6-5	CASGQGRMTEAFF	TGTGCCAGCGGACAGGGGCGGATGACTGAAGCTTTCTTT
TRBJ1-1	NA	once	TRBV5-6	CASSLVDRYPEAFF	TGTGCCAGCAGCTTGGTCGACAGGTATCCTGAAGCTTTCTTT
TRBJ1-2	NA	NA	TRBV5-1	CASSLAQSYGYTF	TGCGCCAGCAGCTTGGCACAGAGCTATGGCTACACCTTC
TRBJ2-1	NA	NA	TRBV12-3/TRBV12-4	CASLSGRNEQFF	TGTGCCAGCTTATCAGGGAGGAATGAGCAGTTCTTC
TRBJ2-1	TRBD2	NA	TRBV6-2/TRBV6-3	CASSYSGLAGVYNEQFF	TGTGCCAGCAGTTACTCCGGACTAGCGGGGGTCTACAATGAGCAGTTCTTC
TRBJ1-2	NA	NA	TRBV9	CASSVAGTLVHYGYTF	TGTGCCAGCAGCGTAGCGGGGACACTCGTCCACTATGGCTACACCTTC
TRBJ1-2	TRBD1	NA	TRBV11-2	CASRAGDRGGGYTF	TGTGCCAGCAGGGCAGGGGACAGAGGGGGGGGCTACACCTTC
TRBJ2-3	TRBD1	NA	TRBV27	CASSPHPGQPRDTQYF	TGTGCCAGCAGTCCCCACCCGGGACAGCCTCGAGATACGCAGTATTTT
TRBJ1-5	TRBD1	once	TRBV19	CASRSTGGLQHF	TGTGCCAGTAGGTCGACAGGGGGACTCCAGCATTTT
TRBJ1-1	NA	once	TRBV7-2	CASSSSGRQNTEAFF	TGTGCCAGCAGCTCATCCGGTAGACAGAACACTGAAGCTTTCTTT